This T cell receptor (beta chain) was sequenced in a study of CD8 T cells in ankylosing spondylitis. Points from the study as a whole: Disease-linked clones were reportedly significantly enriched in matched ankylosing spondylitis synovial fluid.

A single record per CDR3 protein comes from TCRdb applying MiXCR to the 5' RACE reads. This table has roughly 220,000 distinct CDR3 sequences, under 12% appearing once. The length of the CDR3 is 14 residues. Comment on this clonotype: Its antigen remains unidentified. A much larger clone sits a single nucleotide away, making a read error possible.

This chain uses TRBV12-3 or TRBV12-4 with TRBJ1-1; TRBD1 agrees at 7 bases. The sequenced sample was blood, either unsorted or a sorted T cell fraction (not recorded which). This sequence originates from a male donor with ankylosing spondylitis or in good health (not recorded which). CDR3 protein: CASSLTGDNTEALF. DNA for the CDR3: TGTGCCAGCAGTTTAACAGGGGACAACACTGAAGCTCTCTTT.